A single sample gave rise to the 20 T cell receptor beta chains below, sequenced in a study of read filtering for tumor transcriptome and immune sequencing. Molecular barcoded adaptors covering alpha/delta and beta/gamma chains were used on 400 ng RNA. TCRdb analysed the reads with MiXCR anew, one entry per CDR3 protein. The table includes fewer than 75,000 distinct CDR3 sequences, more than 20% detected once. The sample was a population of CD138-negative cells sorted from bone marrow. These receptors all stem from a donor at least 40 years old with multiple myeloma.

The sample holds many counts of this clonotype. This rearrangement joins TRBV3-1 to TRBJ1-1, with 8 bases lining up with TRBD1. This CDR3 spans 16 amino acids. Germline values: CDR1 LGHDT, CDR2 YNNKEL (reference sequence). V shed 4 bases, J shed 1 base, and the junction held 8 bases outside the gene matches. The CDR3 sequence is CASSPGQGVGNTEAFF. In nucleotides, the CDR3 is TGTGCCAGCAGCCCCGGACAGGGAGTGGGGAACACTGAAGCTTTCTTT. Complete variable domain (other parts from reference TRBV3-1 and TRBJ1-1): DTAVSQTPKYLVTQMGNDKSIKCEQNLGHDTMYWYKQDSKKFLKIMFSYNNKELIINETVPNRFSPKSPDKAHLNLHINSLELGDSAVYFCASSPGQGVGNTEAFFGQGTRLTVV.

This clonotype is medium-sized. J is TRBJ2-1 and V is TRBV6-1; 13 bases are shared with TRBD2. The V gene end was trimmed by 7 bases and the J gene end by 8 bases; junction bases not matched to a gene: 5. This CDR3 is 14 amino acids long. CDR1 is MNHNS and CDR2 is SASEGT in the germline V gene. The CDR3 reads CASKTSGRRDEQFF. The DNA for the CDR3 is TGTGCCAGCAAGACTAGCGGGAGGAGGGATGAGCAGTTCTTC.

At least ten counts were recorded for this clonotype. The chain carries TRBV2 and TRBJ2-2; TRBD2 is a possible D gene (6 bases). Trimming removed 0 bases from V and 1 base from J, with 12 bases in between. The CDR3 consists of 17 residues. The germline gives CDR1 SNHLY, CDR2 FYNNEI. The CDR3 region is CASSEALEGLNTGELFF. The CDR3 DNA sequence: TGTGCCAGCAGTGAAGCTTTAGAGGGACTGAACACCGGGGAGCTGTTTTTT.

This clonotype was detected many times. The rearrangement links TRBV21-1 to TRBJ1-1; the table's D call, TRBD1, was not checked against the DNA. TRBV21-1 is described as a pseudogene. The CDR3 is 18 residues long. CDR3 sequence: CASSKAPTPGQGNTEAFF. DNA of the CDR3: TGTGCCAGCAGCAAAGCCCCGACGCCGGGACAGGGGAACACTGAAGCTTTCTTT.

This clonotype has at least ten counts. The chain combines TRBV29-1 with TRBJ2-7, with a tentative D call TRBD2 (6 bases). This CDR3 has 16 amino acids. CDR1 and CDR2 from the germline V gene are SQVTM and ANQGSEA. The germline V and J ends were trimmed by 4 bases and 2 bases, with 21 bases remaining between them. DNA of the CDR3: TGCAGCGTTGTGGAGGGAGAGCCTTTTGGCGCCTACGAGCAGTACTTC. This encodes CSVVEGEPFGAYEQYF.

For this clonotype: The junction does not match germline at one end; this may be a read error. The V call is TRBV19, the J call TRBJ2-1; D not resolved. Germline V lookup: CDR1 LNHDA, CDR2 SQIVND (reference sequence). The CDR3 runs to 13 residues. This chain's CDR3 is CASSMAWNNEPFF. The CDR3 nucleotides read TGTGCCAGTAGTATGGCCTGGAACAATGAGCCGTTCTTC.

Ten or more counts support this clonotype. This chain joins TRBV5-1 and TRBJ1-1; weak D call: TRBD1 (5 bases). CDR1 and CDR2 from the germline V gene are SGHRS and YFSETQ. V was shortened by 4 bases and J by 0 bases, with 13 bases between the two germline ends. CDR3 size: 15 residues. CDR3 coding DNA: TGCGCCAGCAGCAGAGCCACAGGATTGAACACTGAAGCTTTCTTT. Its protein product is CASSRATGLNTEAFF.

This clonotype showed up many times. The rearrangement links TRBV14 to TRBJ1-4; D is perhaps TRBD1 (6 bases). CDR3 length equals 13 residues. The V gene's germline CDR1 is SGHDN and CDR2 FVKESK. V was shortened by 4 bases and J by 7 bases, with 10 bases between the two germline ends. The CDR3, as DNA: TGTGCCAGCAGCCCTAGGGGGGCTGAAAAACTGTTTTTT. It translates to CASSPRGAEKLFF. The variable domain in full, completed from reference TRBV14 and TRBJ1-4, reads EAGVTQFPSHSVIEKGQTVTLRCDPISGHDNLYWYRRVMGKEIKFLLHFVKESKQDESGMPNNRFLAERTGGTYSTLKVQPAELEDSGVYFCASSPRGAEKLFFGSGTQLSVL.

This chain uses TRBV5-4 with TRBJ2-7; TRBD1 matches 8 bases. The length of the CDR3 is 15 residues. Looked up from germline, CDR1 is SGHNT and CDR2 is YYREEE (reference sequence). V was pared by 4 bases and J by 5 bases, with 11 bases of the junction left unmatched. CDR3 coding DNA: TGTGCCAGCAGCCAGGGACAGGACATCTACCACGAGCAGTACTTC. Translating gives CASSQGQDIYHEQYF.

This clonotype was seen more than once but under ten times. The rearrangement links TRBV6-4 to TRBJ2-5; weak D call: TRBD1 (5 bases). Germline-derived CDR1 and CDR2 are MRHNA and SNTAGT. The CDR3 length is 14 residues. V was cut by 0 bases and J by 2 bases, with 7 bases left in between. CDR3: CASSDSTGQETQYF. The CDR3 nucleotides read TGTGCCAGCAGTGACTCAACAGGTCAAGAGACCCAGTACTTC.

This clonotype was counted at least ten times. The chain couples TRBV11-2 to TRBJ2-3, with a possible D match to TRBD1 (5 bases). Trimming pared 1 base from V and 2 bases from J, leaving 7 bases between. Germline loops: CDR1 SGHAT, CDR2 FQNNGV. The CDR3 contains 14 residues. CDR3 residues: CASSLVGHTDTQYF. The CDR3 DNA reads as TGTGCCAGCAGCTTAGTTGGACACACAGATACGCAGTATTTT. Full variable domain (outside the CDR3, taken from reference TRBV11-2 and TRBJ2-3): EAGVAQSPRYKIIEKRQSVAFWCNPISGHATLYWYQQILGQGPKLLIQFQNNGVVDDSQLPKDRFSAERLKGVDSTLKIQPAKLEDSAVYLCASSLVGHTDTQYFGPGTRLTVL.

This clonotype has ten or more counts. The chain joins TRBV20-1 to TRBJ2-1; D unresolved. Germline CDR1 and CDR2: DFQATT and SNEGSKA (reference sequence). This CDR3 is 14 amino acids long. The V end was cut by 0 bases, the J end by 0 bases, with 6 bases between. CDR3 sequence (DNA): TGCAGTGCTAGAGAAAGGGTCTCCTACAATGAGCAGTTCTTC. Its protein product is CSARERVSYNEQFF.

This clonotype turned up a few times. A read error is possible here, since a much larger clone lies one base away. V usage is TRBV5-1 and J usage is TRBJ2-1, with D possibly matching TRBD1 (5 bases). Per the germline V gene, CDR1 is SGHRS and CDR2 is YFSETQ. CDR3 length: 14 amino acids. CDR3 sequence reads: CVSSLDTSYNEQFF. CDR3 sequence (DNA): TGCGTCAGCAGCTTGGACACGTCCTACAATGAGCAGTTCTTC.

The chain combines TRBV13 with TRBJ2-6; perhaps TRBD2 as D (7 bases). The CDR3 runs to 20 residues. Trimming pared 5 bases from V and 2 bases from J, leaving 25 bases between. Germline loops: CDR1 PRHDT, CDR2 FYEKMQ (reference sequence). The CDR3, as DNA: TGTGCCAGCAGCATATACTCCGAGGGGGGGCCTAGTACTGGGGCCAACGTCCTGACTTTC. It encodes CASSIYSEGGPSTGANVLTF. Filled out from reference TRBV13 and TRBJ2-6, the complete variable domain reads AAGVIQSPRHLIKEKRETATLKCYPIPRHDTVYWYQQGPGQDPQFLISFYEKMQSDKGSIPDRFSAQQFSDYHSELNMSSLELGDSALYFCASSIYSEGGPSTGANVLTFGAGSRLTVL.

The table lists this clonotype with many counts. This chain links TRBV4-1 with TRBJ2-1; 8 positions agree with TRBD2. Trimming at V came to 0 bases and at J to 6 bases, leaving 7 bases not matched to a gene. The germline V gene has CDR1 MGHRA and CDR2 YSYEKL. The CDR3 is 16 residues long. CDR3 DNA: TGCGCCAGCAGCCAAGATGCCAGCGGGAGTGTCAATGAGCAGTTCTTC. Translation: CASSQDASGSVNEQFF.

With respect to this clonotype: This may be a read error: a much more frequent sequence differs by one nucleotide. The V and J genes are TRBV12-3 or TRBV12-4 and TRBJ1-1, with D possibly being TRBD1 (5 bases). The CDR3 consists of 14 residues. The CDR3 DNA reads TGTGCCAACAGTTTAGACAGAGTGAACACTGAAGCTTTCTTT. Protein: CANSLDRVNTEAFF.

As concerns this clonotype: It differs at one base from a far larger clone, so likely a read error. The rearrangement links TRBV6-5 to TRBJ2-1; TRBD1 might be the D (6 bases). CDR3 length: 17 amino acids. The V end lost 5 bases, the J end lost 8 bases, and 25 bases lay between the germline ends. Germline-derived CDR1 and CDR2 are MNHEY and SVGAGI. The CDR3 region has the DNA TGTGCCAGCAGTCCCGCCGGTAGTGGGGGCCGATACGATGAGCAGTTCTTC. Amino acids: CASSPAGSGGRYDEQFF.

This clonotype was counted at least ten times. The chain couples TRBV5-1 to TRBJ2-7, with a tentative D call TRBD1 (5 bases). There are 14 residues in the CDR3. Trimming pared 4 bases from V and 7 bases from J, leaving 18 bases between. CDR1 is SGHRS, CDR2 YFSETQ, per germline. CDR3 amino acids: CASSAATEMGEQYF. The CDR3, as DNA: TGCGCCAGCAGCGCGGCGACAGAGATGGGGGAGCAGTACTTC.

A word on this clonotype: This sequence may be a read error, since a much larger clone differs from it by one base. The chain links TRBV7-7 to TRBJ2-2; the match to TRBD1 covers 7 bases. The CDR3 loop spans 15 amino acids. Germline V gene data show CDR1 as SSHAT and CDR2 as FNYEAQ (reference sequence). As DNA, the CDR3 is TGTGCTAGCAGGAAGGGGACAGCGAACACCAGGGAGCTGTTTTTT. Translating gives CASRKGTANTRELFF.

The count of this clonotype is one. This chain joins TRBV27 and TRBJ2-3; TRBD1 aligns across 12 bases. The CDR3 runs to 15 residues. With 5 bases clipped from V and 5 bases from J, the junction kept 5 bases outside the gene matches. In germline, CDR1 is MNHEY, CDR2 SMNVEV (reference sequence). The CDR3 region is CASSPGTGGIDTQYF. The CDR3 DNA follows: TGTGCCAGCAGTCCCGGGACAGGGGGCATAGATACGCAGTATTTT.